These T cell receptor beta chains were read from a single sample in a study of T cell clones after liver transplantation. Measured with immunoSEQ multiplex PCR; TCRdb has only the in-frame clones, and not every one. Seen here are 55,000 or so clones, 71% observed once, and the top ten hold roughly 15%. This specimen was CD4+ T cells from blood, taken before liver transplant. Receptors originate from a human donor who received a liver transplant. The CDR3 runs from the conserved cysteine through the conserved F or W. Each record gives: D gene, V gene, CDR3 length, J gene, clone size, CDR3 protein, CDR3 DNA. The D gene is left open where the match is weak. Not every row has a clone size; where given, it reads once, few, many or a size class.

NA	TRBV5-4	15	TRBJ2-5	NA	CASSSARGRGETQYF	TGTGCCAGCAGCTCGGCCAGGGGGCGGGGGGAGACCCAGTACTTC
NA	TRBV28	15	TRBJ1-5	NA	CASRRVTGSNQPQHF	TGTGCCAGCCGCCGGGTAACAGGGAGCAATCAGCCCCAGCATTTT
NA	TRBV2	15	TRBJ2-3	NA	CASSSPGSRPDTQYF	TGTGCCAGCAGTTCTCCTGGGTCCAGGCCAGATACGCAGTATTTT
NA	TRBV18	17	TRBJ2-2	NA	CASSGDRTGTHTGELFF	TGTGCCAGCTCAGGCGACCGGACGGGAACTCACACCGGGGAGCTGTTTTTT
NA	TRBV27	14	TRBJ1-4	NA	CASSLRQGNEKLFF	TGTGCCAGCAGTTTAAGGCAGGGGAATGAAAAACTGTTTTTT
NA	TRBV7-9	13	TRBJ1-5	NA	CASSFGGNQPQHF	TGTGCCAGCAGCTTTGGAGGGAATCAGCCCCAGCATTTT
NA	TRBV6-6	11	TRBJ2-5	NA	CASSSGETQYF	TGTGCCAGCAGTTCAGGGGAGACCCAGTACTTC
TRBD1	TRBV28	14	TRBJ1-6	NA	CASSSQGFDSPLHF	TGTGCCAGCAGTTCACAGGGGTTCGATTCACCCCTCCACTTT
TRBD1	TRBV6-1	13	TRBJ1-5	NA	CASLYRGDQPQHF	TGTGCCAGCCTCTACAGGGGGGATCAGCCCCAGCATTTT
NA	TRBV18	15	TRBJ1-6	NA	CASSPRAGGDSPLHF	TGTGCCAGCTCACCACGGGCCGGGGGGGATTCACCCCTCCACTTT
TRBD1	TRBV5-4	15	TRBJ2-2	NA	CASSSGTGGTGELFF	TGTGCCAGCAGCTCGGGGACAGGTGGGACCGGGGAGCTGTTTTTT
NA	TRBV7-4	17	TRBJ1-4	NA	CASSLVGQGGKFEKLFF	TGTGCCAGCAGCTTGGTAGGCCAGGGTGGAAAGTTTGAAAAACTGTTTTTT
NA	TRBV12-5	13	TRBJ1-1	NA	CASGLEQGTEAFF	TGTGCTAGTGGTTTGGAGCAGGGCACTGAAGCTTTCTTT
TRBD2	TRBV11-2	16	TRBJ2-1	NA	CASSLGPSGGYNEQFF	TGTGCCAGCAGCTTAGGCCCTAGCGGGGGCTACAATGAGCAGTTCTTC
TRBD2	TRBV7-2	17	TRBJ2-7	once	CASSSARASGGSYEQYF	TGTGCCAGCAGCTCCGCCCGAGCTAGCGGGGGTTCCTACGAGCAGTACTTC
TRBD1	TRBV6-5	14	TRBJ1-6	NA	CASSKNRGDSPLHF	TGTGCCAGCAGTAAGAACAGGGGGGACTCACCCCTCCACTTT
NA	TRBV6-5	15	TRBJ1-5	NA	CASSGGQYSNQPQHF	TGTGCCAGCAGTGGGGGACAATATAGCAATCAGCCCCAGCATTTT
NA	TRBV6-5	12	TRBJ2-6	NA	CASSRSANVLTF	TGTGCCAGCAGCAGATCGGCCAACGTCCTGACTTTC
NA	TRBV2	14	TRBJ1-2	NA	CASSEAGGDDGYTF	TGTGCCAGCAGTGAAGCGGGAGGGGATGACGGCTACACCTTC
TRBD1	TRBV6-5	14	TRBJ2-7	NA	CASSYRGLNYEQYF	TGTGCCAGCAGTTACAGGGGGCTTAACTACGAGCAGTACTTC
NA	TRBV6-5	11	TRBJ1-1	NA	CASTLNTEAFF	TGTGCCAGCACTCTGAACACTGAAGCTTTCTTT
NA	TRBV19	14	TRBJ1-2	NA	CASSPGVFGYGYTF	TGTGCCAGTAGTCCCGGGGTTTTCGGCTATGGCTACACCTTC
TRBD2	TRBV7-2	15	TRBJ2-2	few	CASRWGTRVIGELFF	TGTGCCAGCAGATGGGGGACTAGGGTTATCGGGGAGCTGTTTTTT
TRBD2	TRBV2	16	TRBJ2-1	NA	CASIRLAGGVYNEQFF	TGTGCCAGCATTAGACTAGCGGGGGGGGTATACAATGAGCAGTTCTTC
TRBD1	TRBV5-4	15	TRBJ1-4	NA	CASSFGGTGGEKLFF	TGTGCCAGCAGCTTTGGGGGGACAGGTGGTGAAAAACTGTTTTTT
TRBD2	TRBV2	17	TRBJ2-5	NA	CASSTGTSGGPSETQYF	TGTGCCAGCAGTACCGGGACTAGCGGGGGACCCTCGGAGACCCAGTACTTC
NA	TRBV6-5	15	TRBJ2-3	NA	CASSRGTSSTDTQYF	TGTGCCAGCAGTCGCGGGACCTCTAGCACAGATACGCAGTATTTT
NA	TRBV9	15	TRBJ1-2	NA	CASSVAEAPHYGYTF	TGTGCCAGCAGCGTAGCGGAGGCGCCCCACTATGGCTACACCTTC
NA	TRBV4-2	15	TRBJ1-1	NA	CASSQEFQGGTEAFF	TGTGCCAGCAGCCAAGAGTTTCAGGGAGGCACTGAAGCTTTCTTT
TRBD1	TRBV28	11	TRBJ2-7	NA	CASSSLTGVFF	TGTGCCAGCAGTTCCCTGACAGGGGTCTTCTTC
TRBD1	TRBV2	14	TRBJ1-1	NA	CASSATGGPGGPFF	TGTGCCAGCAGCGCCACAGGGGGCCCCGGGGGGCCTTTCTTT
TRBD1	TRBV7-2	14	TRBJ1-4	NA	CASSSDRGSEKLFF	TGTGCCAGCAGCTCCGACAGGGGGTCTGAAAAACTGTTTTTT
TRBD1	TRBV27	15	TRBJ2-6	NA	CASRTGSSGANVLTF	TGTGCCAGCAGGACAGGGAGCTCTGGGGCCAACGTCCTGACTTTC
NA	TRBV10-3	14	TRBJ1-5	NA	CAISDSREVQPQHF	TGTGCCATCAGTGATTCCAGGGAGGTTCAGCCCCAGCATTTT
NA	TRBV7-9	13	TRBJ1-1	NA	CASSTSTALEAFF	TGTGCCAGCAGCACATCGACAGCGCTTGAAGCTTTCTTT
TRBD1	TRBV7-3	15	TRBJ1-2	NA	CASSSGTDKIYGYTF	TGTGCCAGCAGCTCCGGGACAGATAAAATCTATGGCTACACCTTC
NA	TRBV30	13	TRBJ2-5	NA	CAWSVRERETQYF	TGTGCCTGGAGTGTGAGAGAGCGAGAGACCCAGTACTTC
NA	TRBV11-2	15	TRBJ1-1	NA	CASSLERTFGAEAFF	TGTGCCAGCAGCTTAGAAAGGACATTTGGAGCTGAAGCTTTCTTT
TRBD1	TRBV5-4	14	TRBJ2-7	few	CASSRPGQVYEQYF	TGTGCCAGCAGCCGACCGGGACAGGTGTACGAGCAGTACTTC
TRBD1	TRBV7-9	12	TRBJ2-1	NA	CASSQTGDEQFF	TGTGCCAGCAGCCAAACAGGGGATGAGCAGTTCTTC
NA	TRBV4-1	15	TRBJ2-5	once	CASSLQGRGQETQYF	TGCGCCAGCAGCCTCCAAGGGAGGGGGCAAGAGACCCAGTACTTC
NA	TRBV6-5	15	TRBJ2-3	NA	CASSPHLAIADTQYF	TGTGCCAGCAGTCCACACCTAGCGATCGCAGATACGCAGTATTTT
NA	TRBV11-1	14	TRBJ2-7	NA	CASSSKDSYYEQYF	TGTGCCAGCAGCTCGAAAGACTCCTACTACGAGCAGTACTTC
TRBD2	TRBV5-4	16	TRBJ2-3	few	CASSGGTSGGSDTQYF	TGTGCCAGCAGCGGGGGGACTAGCGGGGGTTCAGATACGCAGTATTTT
TRBD1	TRBV2	13	TRBJ1-2	NA	CASSEGQGIGYTF	TGTGCCAGCAGTGAAGGACAGGGTATTGGCTACACCTTC
NA	TRBV18	12	TRBJ1-1	few	CASSLTGDEAFF	TGTGCCAGCTCGCTTACAGGAGACGAAGCTTTCTTT
TRBD2	TRBV6-4	14	TRBJ2-7	NA	CASSPGRGAYEQYF	TGTGCCAGCAGTCCTGGGAGGGGCGCCTACGAGCAGTACTTC
TRBD1	TRBV7-8	16	TRBJ2-1	NA	CASSSTGGGAYNEQFF	TGTGCCAGCAGCTCGACAGGGGGTGGTGCCTACAATGAGCAGTTCTTC